Listed below are T cell receptor beta chains from one sample, sequenced in a study of blood T cell repertoires in COVID-19. Method: immunoSEQ multiplex PCR; TCRdb's copy keeps in-frame clones and lacks some. The table shows around 72,000 clones, with roughly 89% occurring only once. Sequenced material: peripheral blood. These receptor sequences come from a woman aged 45-60 years with acute or convalescent COVID-19. CDR3s include the opening cysteine and the closing phenylalanine or tryptophan. The D gene is left open where the match is weak. Clone size appears in some rows only: once, few, many, or a class for an expanded clone.

length	V	D	size	J	CDR3	DNA
13	TRBV3-1/TRBV3-2	-	-	TRBJ1-2	CASSSEGSYGYTF	TGTGCCAGCAGTTCAGAAGGGAGCTATGGCTACACCTTC
14	TRBV4-1	TRBD1	-	TRBJ1-4	CASSLDRGREKLFF	TGCGCCAGCAGCCTAGACAGGGGGCGGGAAAAACTGTTTTTT
15	TRBV29-1	TRBD1	-	TRBJ1-4	CSVSLGTAINEKLFF	TGCAGCGTCTCACTAGGGACAGCCATTAATGAAAAACTGTTTTTT
15	TRBV28	TRBD2	once	TRBJ2-3	CASSSAAGESNTQYF	TGTGCCAGCAGTTCGGCGGCGGGAGAGTCTAATACGCAGTATTTT
12	TRBV12-3/TRBV12-4	-	-	TRBJ1-2	CASRASSADYTF	TGTGCCAGCAGGGCCTCCAGTGCGGACTACACCTTC
16	TRBV5-6	-	few	TRBJ1-5	CASSLGGLGSNQPQHF	TGTGCCAGCAGCTTGGGCGGTCTAGGAAGCAATCAGCCCCAGCATTTT
14	TRBV6-6	TRBD1	once	TRBJ1-4	CATGPTGGSEKLFF	TGTGCCACTGGACCGACAGGGGGAAGTGAAAAACTGTTTTTT
14	TRBV28	TRBD1	-	TRBJ1-3	CASRQGNSGNTIYF	TGTGCCAGCAGACAGGGGAACTCTGGAAACACCATATATTTT
12	TRBV28	-	-	TRBJ1-1	CASGRGGIEAFF	TGTGCCAGCGGCCGGGGGGGAATTGAAGCTTTCTTT
16	TRBV5-5	-	-	TRBJ1-1	CASSLEVVSQGGEAFF	TGTGCCAGCAGCTTGGAGGTCGTTTCCCAGGGAGGTGAAGCTTTCTTT
12	TRBV19	-	-	TRBJ1-6	CASSGIGSPLHF	TGTGCCAGTAGCGGGATAGGTTCACCCCTCCACTTT
15	TRBV6-6	-	-	TRBJ1-2	CASSSPQAGGYGYTF	TGTGCCAGCAGTTCCCCCCAGGCCGGTGGCTATGGCTACACCTTC
14	TRBV18	-	-	TRBJ1-5	CASSPSGGNQPQHF	TGTGCCAGCTCACCATCAGGGGGCAATCAGCCCCAGCATTTT
13	TRBV30	-	once	TRBJ2-1	CASLAWGYNEQFF	TGTGCCTCCCTAGCGTGGGGATACAATGAGCAGTTCTTC
11	TRBV5-4	-	-	TRBJ1-1	CATTLNTEAFF	TGTGCCACGACATTGAACACTGAAGCTTTCTTT
16	TRBV5-1	-	-	TRBJ1-2	CASSPGEVITNYGYTF	TGCGCCAGCAGCCCTGGGGAGGTAATTACTAACTATGGCTACACCTTC